Here is one T cell receptor (beta chain) with its context. With 4 bases removed from V and 4 bases from J, the gap between germline ends came to 17 bases. The CDR3 spans 15 residues. CDR1 and CDR2 from the germline V gene are SGHDT and YYEEEE. The data originate from a study of blood T cell repertoires in COVID-19. Study summary: Samples of COVID-19 (acute and convalescent) were obtained from the United States, Italy and Spain. T cells, B-cell-depleted T cells, or PBMCs provided the cDNA or gDNA that served as material.

The authors' processing: Quantification of nucleated cells was approximated via reference gene primer amplification. Profiled with immunoSEQ multiplex PCR; TCRdb holds only in-frame clones, not every one. V and J calls and clone size are copied from that table; D and trimming were computed from the DNA. The sample lists fewer than 25,000 clones, approximately 92% occurring once. The rearrangement uses TRBV5-6 and TRBJ1-1; TRBD1 might be the D (5 bases). Sequenced material: peripheral blood. The TCR sequence derives from a human donor in a cohort sampled during active COVID-19. In DNA, the CDR3 is TGTGCCAGCAGCCCTAGGGGCAGGGTGAGCACTGAAGCTTTCTTT. Its translation is CASSPRGRVSTEAFF.